Each of the 18 T cell receptor beta chains below was sequenced from the same sample in a study of Ad26.COV2.S vaccination and SARS-CoV-2 variants. Profiled with immunoSEQ multiplex PCR; TCRdb holds only in-frame clones, not every one. The sample shows 200,000 to 250,000 clones, 88% of them seen only once. The treatment: 15 to 20 received Ad26.COV2.S at low or high dose, single or two shots; 5 received placebo; per-sample allocation not given. Day 63 after the first vaccine or placebo injection was the time point for sampling. Here the sequenced sample was peripheral blood, taken in a trial of Ad26.COV2.S vaccine versus placebo. The origin of the receptors is a person between 18 and 60 years old who received the Ad26.COV2.S COVID-19 vaccine or a placebo.

V is TRBV27 and J is TRBJ2-7; TRBD2 might be the D (7 bases). V gave up 5 bases and J gave up 3 bases, with 17 bases separating them. The V gene's germline CDR1 is MNHEY and CDR2 SMNVEV (reference sequence). CDR3 length equals 15 residues. The CDR3 loop is CASSPLAGARYEQYF. CDR3 nucleotide sequence: TGTGCCAGCAGTCCCCTCGCGGGGGCGCGCTACGAGCAGTACTTC.

About this clone itself: This sample includes further DNA sequences coding for the same CDR3. CDR3 region: CASSQETGGYYGYTF. As DNA, the CDR3 is TGTGCCAGCAGCCAAGAAACAGGGGGCTACTATGGCTACACCTTC. The rearrangement joins TRBV14 to TRBJ1-2, with 9 bases matching TRBD1. Per the germline V gene, CDR1 is SGHDN and CDR2 is FVKESK. Trimming cost V 0 bases and J 3 bases; bases outside gene matches: 2. The CDR3 consists of 15 residues.

The chain couples TRBV5-5 to TRBJ2-5; 8 positions agree with TRBD1. CDR1 and CDR2 from the germline V gene are SGHKS and YYEKEE (reference sequence). The CDR3 extends over 16 amino acids. Trimming took 0 bases from V and 5 from J; bases not matched to a gene: 9. DNA for the CDR3: TGTGCCAGCAGCTTGGGGACAGGGTCTGCGGGGGAGACCCAGTACTTC. Its translation is CASSLGTGSAGETQYF.

The chain couples TRBV24-1 to TRBJ2-1; TRBD2 is a possible D gene (5 bases). This CDR3 comprises 15 residues. CDR1 and CDR2 from the germline V gene are KGHDR and SFDVKD. V was trimmed by 5 bases and J by 0 bases, leaving 10 bases between them. The CDR3 sequence is CATSGSLASYNEQFF. The CDR3 DNA reads as TGTGCCACCAGTGGCTCGCTAGCCTCCTACAATGAGCAGTTCTTC.

V is TRBV19 and J is TRBJ2-1, with 9 bases fitting TRBD2. This CDR3 region has 15 residues. V lost 6 bases and J lost 2; bases outside the gene matches: 5. Germline lookup yields CDR1 LNHDA and CDR2 SQIVND (reference sequence). CDR3 DNA: TGTGCCAGTAGCCGCGGGGGGGCTGCCTACAATGAGCAGTTCTTC. This encodes CASSRGGAAYNEQFF. The whole variable domain, filled in from reference TRBV19 and TRBJ2-1, reads DGGITQSPKYLFRKEGQNVTLSCEQNLNHDAMYWYRQDPGQGLRLIYYSQIVNDFQKGDIAEGYSVSREKKESFPLTVTSAQKNPTAFYLCASSRGGAAYNEQFFGPGTRLTVL.

The chain links TRBV7-8 to TRBJ1-2; D uncertain. Germline values: CDR1 SGHVS, CDR2 FQNEAQ. The CDR3 contains 14 residues. V was trimmed by 4 bases and J by 0 bases, leaving 9 bases between them. The CDR3 here is CASSWENANYGYTF. In DNA form, the CDR3 reads TGTGCCAGCAGCTGGGAAAACGCTAACTATGGCTACACCTTC. Combining the CDR3 with reference TRBV7-8 and TRBJ1-2 gives the whole variable domain GAGVSQSPRYKVAKRGQDVALRCDPISGHVSLFWYQQALGQGPEFLTYFQNEAQLDKSGLPSDRFFAERPEGSVSTLKIQRTQQEDSAVYLCASSWENANYGYTFGSGTRLTVV.

The gene calls are TRBV7-2 and TRBJ1-2; 9 nucleotides match TRBD1. This CDR3 has 16 amino acids. Germline V lookup: CDR1 SGHTA, CDR2 FQGNSA. J was trimmed by 7 bases and V by 2 bases; bases with no gene match: 11. The CDR3, as DNA: TGTGCCAGCAGCTTAACCGGCACAGGGGGCAGGGGTGGCTACACCTTC. Translated, it gives CASSLTGTGGRGGYTF.

The rearrangement links TRBV11-2 to TRBJ2-1; D ambiguous. Germline CDR1 SGHAT, CDR2 FQNNGV. The CDR3 has 15 residues. V shed 5 bases and J shed 0 bases, with 11 bases lying between them. CDR3 bases: TGTGCCAGCAGCCCCGGCGGTAGCTCCTACAATGAGCAGTTCTTC. Translation gives CASSPGGSSYNEQFF.

This sequence joins TRBV6-5 and TRBJ2-7; 9 nucleotides agree with TRBD1. CDR1 is MNHEY, CDR2 SVGAGI, per germline. V dropped 6 bases and J dropped 6; count of bases not matched to a gene: 9. The CDR3 length is 14 residues. In DNA form, the CDR3 reads TGTGCCAGCAGCCCGACAGGGGGACGAAGCGAGCAGTACTTC. It is translated as CASSPTGGRSEQYF.

This chain links TRBV19 with TRBJ2-1; D remains unclear. With 2 bases removed from V and 6 bases from J, the gap between germline ends came to 14 bases. This CDR3 is built from 15 residues. Looked up from germline, CDR1 is LNHDA and CDR2 is SQIVND (reference sequence). CDR3 nucleotides: TGTGCCAGTAGTATACGGACCCCCGTCGGCAATGAGCAGTTCTTC. Its protein product is CASSIRTPVGNEQFF.

The chain links TRBV5-1 to TRBJ1-1, with 7 nucleotides matching TRBD1. V dropped 3 bases and J dropped 7; count of bases not matched to a gene: 9. Germline assignment: CDR1 SGHRS and CDR2 YFSETQ. This CDR3 region has 14 residues. CDR3 residues: CASSSGQPGGEAFF. The CDR3 bases are TGCGCCAGCAGCTCGGGACAGCCGGGGGGTGAAGCTTTCTTT.

Note on this clone: Mismatch with germline at one junction end may stem from a read error. This chain links TRBV9 with TRBJ2-6, with D perhaps matching TRBD1 (7 bases). The CDR3 runs to 14 residues. CDR1 and CDR2 from the germline V gene are SGDLS and YYNGEE. CDR3 coding DNA: TGTGCCAGCAGCGTGGGGCAGGGGGGCAACGTCCTGACTTTC. Protein: CASSVGQGGNVLTF.

This clone was found once. The J gene is TRBJ2-2, the V gene TRBV28; no clear D. The CDR3 is 13 residues long. V was cut by 7 bases and J by 1 base, with 7 bases left in between. In germline, CDR1 is MDHEN, CDR2 SYDVKM. The DNA for the CDR3 is TGTGCCAGCAATTCTAGGAACACCGGGGAGCTGTTTTTT. This encodes CASNSRNTGELFF.

The rearrangement joins TRBV7-2 to TRBJ1-1; unclear D gene. The CDR3 extends over 14 amino acids. The germline CDR1 and CDR2 sequences are SGHTA and FQGNSA. Trimming left V 0 bases short and J 2 bases short, with 7 bases between. The CDR3 bases are TGTGCCAGCAGCTTAGCTTCCTCTAACACTGAAGCTTTCTTT. Protein sequence: CASSLASSNTEAFF. Based on the CDR3 plus reference TRBV7-2 and TRBJ1-1, the full variable domain is GAGVSQSPSNKVTEKGKDVELRCDPISGHTALYWYRQSLGQGLEFLIYFQGNSAPDKSGLPSDRFSAERTGGSVSTLTIQRTQQEDSAVYLCASSLASSNTEAFFGQGTRLTVV.

This clone appeared once. V usage is TRBV6-2 or TRBV6-3 and J usage is TRBJ2-5; tentative D call: TRBD1 (6 bases). V lost 2 bases and J 4 bases, leaving 14 bases between the germline ends. This CDR3 region has 15 residues. The germline V gene has CDR1 MNHEY and CDR2 SVGEGT. The CDR3 here is CASSYGFRGGETQYF. CDR3 DNA sequence: TGTGCCAGCAGTTACGGGTTCAGGGGCGGAGAGACCCAGTACTTC.

The chain uses TRBV7-9 and TRBJ2-5; D is undetermined. Germline V gives CDR1 SEHNR, CDR2 FQNEAQ (reference sequence). The CDR3 is 16 amino acids. V lost 1 base and J lost 3, with 15 bases in between. CDR3 amino acids: CASSLGGVGPKETQYF. The CDR3 nucleotides read TGTGCCAGCAGCTTAGGGGGTGTCGGACCTAAAGAGACCCAGTACTTC.

This chain links TRBV28 with TRBJ1-1, with D possibly matching TRBD1 (5 bases). With 6 bases removed from V and 2 bases from J, the gap between germline ends came to 19 bases. In germline, CDR1 is MDHEN, CDR2 SYDVKM. The length of the CDR3 is 16 residues. The CDR3 is CASSLTGMGQNTEAFF. The CDR3 DNA sequence: TGTGCCAGCAGCCTCACAGGAATGGGTCAAAACACTGAAGCTTTCTTT.

This rearrangement joins TRBV5-5 to TRBJ2-3; 7 bases align to TRBD1. J was trimmed by 2 bases and V by 0 bases; bases with no gene match: 12. Looked up from germline, CDR1 is SGHKS and CDR2 is YYEKEE (reference sequence). This CDR3 contains 18 residues. The CDR3 DNA reads TGTGCCAGCAGCTTGGGAATCAGGGGGAAGGTTTACACAGATACGCAGTATTTT. It codes for CASSLGIRGKVYTDTQYF.